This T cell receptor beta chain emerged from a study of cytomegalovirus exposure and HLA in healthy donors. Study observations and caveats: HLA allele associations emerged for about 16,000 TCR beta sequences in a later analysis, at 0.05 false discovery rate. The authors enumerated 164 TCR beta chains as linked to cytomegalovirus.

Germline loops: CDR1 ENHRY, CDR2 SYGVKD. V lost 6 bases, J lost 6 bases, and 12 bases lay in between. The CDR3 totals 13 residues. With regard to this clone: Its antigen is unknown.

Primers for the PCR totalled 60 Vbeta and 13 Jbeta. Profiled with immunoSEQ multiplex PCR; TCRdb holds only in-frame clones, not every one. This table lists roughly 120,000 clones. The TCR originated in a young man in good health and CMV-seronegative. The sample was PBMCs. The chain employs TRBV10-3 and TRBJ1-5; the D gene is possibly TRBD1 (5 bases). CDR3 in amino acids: CAISGTPGQPQHF. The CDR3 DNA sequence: TGTGCCATCAGCGGGACTCCGGGTCAGCCCCAGCATTTT.